Listed below are T cell receptor beta chains from one sample, sequenced in a study of cytomegalovirus exposure and HLA in healthy donors. Profiled with immunoSEQ multiplex PCR; TCRdb holds only in-frame clones, not every one. This sample carries 50,000 or so clones, 55% to 85% of them seen once, and the ten largest clones take around 8.4%. The sample consisted of PBMCs. These receptors originate from a woman aged 50 to 65 in good health and CMV-seronegative. The CDR3 runs from the conserved cysteine through the conserved F or W. Each record gives: V gene, D gene, J gene, CDR3 protein, CDR3 DNA. The D gene is left open where the match is weak.

TRBV19	.	TRBJ1-1	CASREEGAATEAFF	TGTGCCAGTAGGGAGGAGGGAGCAGCCACTGAAGCTTTCTTT
TRBV28	.	TRBJ2-7	CHTRDSPSGEQYF	TGCCATACCCGGGACTCCCCCTCGGGCGAGCAGTACTTC
TRBV11-2	TRBD2	TRBJ2-3	CASRVAGGSGTDTQYF	TGTGCCAGCAGGGTAGCGGGGGGGTCTGGCACAGATACGCAGTATTTT
TRBV30	.	TRBJ1-1	CAWSVSAPGEAFF	TGTGCCTGGAGTGTTTCGGCCCCAGGGGAGGCTTTCTTT
TRBV29-1	.	TRBJ1-2	CSVVAGANYGYTF	TGCAGCGTTGTGGCGGGAGCTAACTATGGCTACACCTTC
TRBV30	TRBD2	TRBJ2-4	CAWSPIRTSGGQVAKNIQYF	TGTGCCTGGAGCCCAATCCGGACTAGCGGGGGCCAGGTAGCCAAAAACATTCAGTACTTC
TRBV7-6	TRBD1	TRBJ1-1	CASSASQGAPTEAFF	TGTGCCAGCAGCGCATCGCAGGGGGCGCCCACTGAAGCTTTCTTT
TRBV6-4	.	TRBJ2-2	CASSDSGRDTGELFF	TGTGCCAGCAGTGACTCAGGGCGGGACACCGGGGAGCTGTTTTTT
TRBV4-1	TRBD2	TRBJ2-5	CASSQHGREIGETQYF	TGCGCCAGCAGCCAACATGGGCGGGAGATAGGAGAGACCCAGTACTTC
TRBV28	.	TRBJ1-1	CASRHRNRNTEAFF	TGTGCCAGCAGACACAGGAATAGGAACACTGAAGCTTTCTTT
TRBV2	.	TRBJ2-2	CASMGGAVNTGELFF	TGTGCCAGCATGGGGGGGGCAGTGAACACCGGGGAGCTGTTTTTT